The clone carrying this TCR beta chain was seen ten or more times. Its target is not known. This record comes from a study of T cells after yellow fever vaccination. In the study overall: The SMART-Seq v4 Ultra Low Input method served to prepare the low-cell-number fractions.

Overall study findings and caveats: The booster response re-showed most primary clones: around 97% CD4, about 89% CD8.

They built TCR cDNA with 5'RACE template switching, a step that put in a universal primer site and UMIs. TCRdb re-derived calls from the 5' RACE reads in MiXCR, one entry per CDR3 protein. The table has some 250,000 distinct CDR3 sequences, roughly 3.7% seen once. This TCR was sampled from a man aged 18 to 29 who received the YFV17D yellow fever vaccine. The input for sequencing was PBMCs, taken 15 days after the yellow fever booster vaccination.

The CDR3 spells CASRTLRQGITGELFF. CDR3 coding DNA: TGTGCCAGCAGGACCCTGAGACAGGGCATCACCGGGGAGCTGTTTTTT. This rearrangement joins TRBV6-5 to TRBJ2-2; TRBD1 aligns across 7 bases. Per germline, CDR1 MNHEY and CDR2 SVGAGI. The CDR3 contains 16 residues. Trimming cost V 6 bases and J 4 bases; bases outside gene matches: 11.